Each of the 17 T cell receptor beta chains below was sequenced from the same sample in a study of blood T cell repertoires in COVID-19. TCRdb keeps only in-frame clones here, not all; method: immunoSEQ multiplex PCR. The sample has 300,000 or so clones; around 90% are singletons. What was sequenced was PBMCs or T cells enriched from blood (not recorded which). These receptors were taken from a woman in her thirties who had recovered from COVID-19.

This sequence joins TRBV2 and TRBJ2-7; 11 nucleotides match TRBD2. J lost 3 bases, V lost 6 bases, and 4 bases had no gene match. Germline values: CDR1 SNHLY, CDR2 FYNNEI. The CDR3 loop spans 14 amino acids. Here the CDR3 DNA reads TGTGCCAGCAGCGAGGGACTAGCGGTCTACGAGCAGTACTTC. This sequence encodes CASSEGLAVYEQYF. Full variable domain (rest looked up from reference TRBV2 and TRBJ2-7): EPEVTQTPSHQVTQMGQEVILRCVPISNHLYFYWYRQILGQKVEFLVSFYNNEISEKSEIFDDQFSVERPDGSNFTLKIRSTKLEDSAMYFCASSEGLAVYEQYFGPGTRLTVT.

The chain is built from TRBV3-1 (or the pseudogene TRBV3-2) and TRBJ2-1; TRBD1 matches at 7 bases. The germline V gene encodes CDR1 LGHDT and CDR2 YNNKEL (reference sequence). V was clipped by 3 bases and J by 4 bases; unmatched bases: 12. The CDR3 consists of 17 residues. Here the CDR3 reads CASSQGPTTGPYNEQFF. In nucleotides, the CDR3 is TGTGCCAGCAGCCAGGGACCTACGACAGGGCCGTACAATGAGCAGTTCTTC.

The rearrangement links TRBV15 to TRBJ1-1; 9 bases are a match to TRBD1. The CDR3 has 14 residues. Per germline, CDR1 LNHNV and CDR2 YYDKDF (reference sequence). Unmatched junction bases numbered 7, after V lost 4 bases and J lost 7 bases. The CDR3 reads CATSTDRGGLEAFF. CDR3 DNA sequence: TGTGCCACCAGCACGGACAGGGGCGGTCTTGAAGCTTTCTTT.

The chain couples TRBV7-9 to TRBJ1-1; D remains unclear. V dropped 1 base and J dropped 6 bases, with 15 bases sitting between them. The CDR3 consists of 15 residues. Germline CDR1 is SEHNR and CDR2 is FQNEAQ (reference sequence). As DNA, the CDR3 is TGTGCCAGCAGCTTAGTACCGGGGTCTCTAGCTGAAGCTTTCTTT. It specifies CASSLVPGSLAEAFF.

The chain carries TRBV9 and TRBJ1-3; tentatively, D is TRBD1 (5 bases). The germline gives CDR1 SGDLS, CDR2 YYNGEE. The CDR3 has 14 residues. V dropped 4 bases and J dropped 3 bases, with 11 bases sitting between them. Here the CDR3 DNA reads TGTGCCAGCAGCCTCGGCGGGGGTGGAAACACCATATATTTT. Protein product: CASSLGGGGNTIYF. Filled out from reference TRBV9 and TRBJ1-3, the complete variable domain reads DSGVTQTPKHLITATGQRVTLRCSPRSGDLSVYWYQQSLDQGLQFLIQYYNGEERAKGNILERFSAQQFPDLHSELNLSSLELGDSALYFCASSLGGGGNTIYFGEGSWLTVV.

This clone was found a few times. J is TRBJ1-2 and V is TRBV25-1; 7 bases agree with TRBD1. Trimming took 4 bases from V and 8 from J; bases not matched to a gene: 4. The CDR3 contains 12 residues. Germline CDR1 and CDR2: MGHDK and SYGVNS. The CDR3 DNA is TGTGCCAGCAGTGTCAACAGGGGCGGCTACACCTTC. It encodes CASSVNRGGYTF.

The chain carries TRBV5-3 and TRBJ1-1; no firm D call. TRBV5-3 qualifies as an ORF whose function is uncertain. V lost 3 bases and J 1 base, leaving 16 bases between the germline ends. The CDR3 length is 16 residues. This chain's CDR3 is CARSSLPEAKNTEAFF. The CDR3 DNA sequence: TGTGCCAGAAGCTCACTTCCCGAAGCCAAGAACACTGAAGCTTTCTTT.

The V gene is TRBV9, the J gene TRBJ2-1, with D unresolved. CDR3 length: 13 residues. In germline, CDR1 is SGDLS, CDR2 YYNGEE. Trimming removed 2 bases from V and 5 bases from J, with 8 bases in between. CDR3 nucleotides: TGTGCCAGCAGCGTTCAGGAACACAATGAGCAGTTCTTC. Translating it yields CASSVQEHNEQFF.

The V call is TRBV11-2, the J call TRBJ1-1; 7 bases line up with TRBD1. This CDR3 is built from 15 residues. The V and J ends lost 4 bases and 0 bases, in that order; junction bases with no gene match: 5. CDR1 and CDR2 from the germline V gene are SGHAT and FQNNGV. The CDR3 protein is CASSYGTAMNTEAFF. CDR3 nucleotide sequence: TGTGCCAGCAGCTATGGGACAGCTATGAACACTGAAGCTTTCTTT.

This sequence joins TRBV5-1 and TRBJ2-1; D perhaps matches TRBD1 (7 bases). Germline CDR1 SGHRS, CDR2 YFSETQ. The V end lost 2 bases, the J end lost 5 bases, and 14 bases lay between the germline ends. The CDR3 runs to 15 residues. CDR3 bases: TGCGCCAGCAGCTTTCTCGGCAGGGGGGACAATGAGCAGTTCTTC. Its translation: CASSFLGRGDNEQFF.

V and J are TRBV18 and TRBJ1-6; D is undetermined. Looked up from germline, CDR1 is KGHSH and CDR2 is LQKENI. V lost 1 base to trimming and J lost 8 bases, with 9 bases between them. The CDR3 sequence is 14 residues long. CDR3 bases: TGTGCCAGCTCACCACTTCCCCAGGATTCACCCCTCCACTTT. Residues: CASSPLPQDSPLHF.

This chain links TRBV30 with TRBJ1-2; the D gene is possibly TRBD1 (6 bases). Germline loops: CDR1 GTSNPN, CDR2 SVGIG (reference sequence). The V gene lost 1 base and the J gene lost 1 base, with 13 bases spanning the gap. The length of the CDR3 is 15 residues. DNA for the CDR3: TGTGCCTGGAGTGCTCCGGGACACGTTAACTATGGCTACACCTTC. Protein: CAWSAPGHVNYGYTF. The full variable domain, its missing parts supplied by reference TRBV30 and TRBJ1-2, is SQTIHQWPATLVQPVGSPLSLECTVEGTSNPNLYWYRQAAGRGLQLLFYSVGIGQISSEVPQNLSASRPQDRQFILSSKKLLLSDSGFYLCAWSAPGHVNYGYTFGSGTRLTVV.

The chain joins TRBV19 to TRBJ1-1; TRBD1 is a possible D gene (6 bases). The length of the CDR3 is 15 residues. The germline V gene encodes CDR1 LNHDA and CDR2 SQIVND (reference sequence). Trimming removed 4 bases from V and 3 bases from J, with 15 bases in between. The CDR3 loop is CASSTNRVADTEAFF. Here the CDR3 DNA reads TGTGCCAGTAGTACAAACAGGGTTGCGGACACTGAAGCTTTCTTT.

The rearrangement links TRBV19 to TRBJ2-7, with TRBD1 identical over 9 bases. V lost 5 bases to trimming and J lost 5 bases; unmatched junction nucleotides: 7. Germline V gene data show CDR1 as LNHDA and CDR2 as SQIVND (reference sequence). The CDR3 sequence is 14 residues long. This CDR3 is CASSGTGGGNEQYF. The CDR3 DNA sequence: TGTGCCAGTAGTGGAACAGGGGGCGGGAACGAGCAGTACTTC.

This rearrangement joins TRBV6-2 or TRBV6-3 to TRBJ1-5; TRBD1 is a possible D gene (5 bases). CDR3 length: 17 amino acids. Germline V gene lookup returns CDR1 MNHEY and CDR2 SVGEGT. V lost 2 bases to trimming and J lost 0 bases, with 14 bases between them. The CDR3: CASSYPRGGDSNQPQHF. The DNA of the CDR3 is TGTGCCAGCAGTTACCCGCGCGGGGGGGATAGCAATCAGCCCCAGCATTTT.

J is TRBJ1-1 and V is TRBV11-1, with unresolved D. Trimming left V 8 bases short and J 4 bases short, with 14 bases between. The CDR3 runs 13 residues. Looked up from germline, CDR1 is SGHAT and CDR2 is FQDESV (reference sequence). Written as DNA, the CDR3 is TGTGCCAGCGAGAGACACGGTGGCACTGAAGCTTTCTTT. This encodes CASERHGGTEAFF.

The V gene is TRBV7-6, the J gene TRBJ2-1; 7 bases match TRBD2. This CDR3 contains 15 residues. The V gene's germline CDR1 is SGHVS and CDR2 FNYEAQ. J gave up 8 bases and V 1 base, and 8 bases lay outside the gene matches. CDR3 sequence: CASSLESGDSYEQFF. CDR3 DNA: TGTGCCAGCAGCTTAGAGAGCGGGGACTCGTATGAGCAGTTCTTC.